These 10 T cell receptor beta chains originate from one sample sequenced in a study of T cells in women clearing cervical HPV infection. Libraries were prepared by immunoSEQ multiplex PCR; TCRdb keeps only in-frame clonotypes and omits some of them. The sample table includes about 34,000 clones. Sequencing was carried out using blood buffy coat. These receptors came from a woman aged 18 to 75 with a cervical HPV16 infection that either progressed to CIN3+ or cleared (not recorded which).

Of note for this clone: The read halts 3 residues ahead of the CDR3 end, with the missing end drawn from the germline J gene. The V gene is TRBV19, the J gene TRBJ2-2; the D gene is possibly TRBD1 (5 bases). CDR3 length: 14 residues. Germline V gene data show CDR1 as LNHDA and CDR2 as SQIVND (reference sequence). This CDR3 reads CASSVGSGANVLFF. Partial CDR3 DNA: TGTGCCAGTAGTGTTGGATCTGGGGCCAACGTG.

The CDR3 here is CATKGRGGVETQYF. The covered CDR3 bases are TGTGCCACCAAAGGCAGGGGAGGAGTAGAGACC. The gene calls are TRBV28 and TRBJ2-5; TRBD1 or TRBD2 may be the D gene (6 bases each). The read ends 3 residues before the CDR3 terminus; that terminus is restored from the germline J gene. The germline V gene encodes CDR1 MDHEN and CDR2 SYDVKM. There are 14 residues in the CDR3. Trimming shortened V by 10 bases and J by 4 bases, and 19 bases separated the two germline ends.

Incomplete CDR3 DNA: TGTGCCTGGAGTCCCCCGGGACAGGGCTCTGGGGCCAACGTG. It yields the protein CAWSPPGQGSGANV. The whole CDR3 sequence is CAWSPPGQGSGANVLFF. The chain couples TRBV30 to TRBJ2-2; 9 bases agree with TRBD1. The read ends 3 residues shy of where the CDR3 ends; the end is completed using the germline J gene. There are 17 residues in the CDR3. The germline V gene encodes CDR1 GTSNPN and CDR2 SVGIG (reference sequence).

Regarding this clone: The read halts 3 residues ahead of the CDR3 end, with the missing end drawn from the germline J gene. V is TRBV5-1 and J is TRBJ1-2; no firm D call. Between the trimmed V and J ends, which lost 3 bases and 1 base, there was a span of 10 bases. CDR1 and CDR2 (germline): SGHRS, YFSETQ. The CDR3 covers 14 residues. CDR3 bases read: TGCGCCAGCAGCTCAAAGGCAGATAACTATGGC. It translates to CASSSKADNYG. The entire CDR3 reads CASSSKADNYGYTF. Using reference TRBV5-1 and TRBJ1-2 for the parts outside the CDR3, the full variable domain is KAGVTQTPRYLIKTRGQQVTLSCSPISGHRSVSWYQQTPGQGLQFLFEYFSETQRNKGNFPGRFSGRQFSNSRSEMNVSTLELGDSALYLCASSSKADNYGYTFGSGTRLTVV.

A note on this clone: The sequence runs out 3 residues before the end of the CDR3; the remainder is reconstructed from the germline J gene. V gene TRBV20-1 combines with J gene TRBJ1-2; D gene ambiguous. In germline, CDR1 is DFQATT, CDR2 SNEGSKA (reference sequence). This CDR3 has 13 residues. Trimming removed 3 bases from V and 0 bases from J, with 8 bases in between. The covered CDR3 bases are TGCAGTGCTAGTGAGCAGGCTAACTATGGC. Protein: CSASEQANYG. In full, the CDR3 is CSASEQANYGYTF.

On this clone: The read halts 3 residues ahead of the CDR3 end, with the missing end drawn from the germline J gene. The rearrangement uses TRBV29-1 and TRBJ2-7, with D possibly TRBD1 on 7 matching bases. Germline CDR1 and CDR2: SQVTM and ANQGSEA. V lost 6 bases and J 2 bases, leaving 26 bases between the germline ends. The CDR3 spans 17 residues. The covered CDR3 bases are TGCAGCGTCTATCAGGGGGGACACATCCTCCGAACCTACGAG. Protein sequence: CSVYQGGHILRTYE. The entire CDR3 protein is CSVYQGGHILRTYEQYF.

As concerns this clone: The missing CDR3 end, 3 residues past where the read stops, is filled in from the germline J gene. The genes are TRBV11-3 and TRBJ2-2; a possible D gene is TRBD1 (6 bases). Germline V lookup: CDR1 SGHNT, CDR2 YENEEA. The CDR3 sequence is 13 residues long. Trimming took off 5 bases at V and 5 bases at J, with 9 bases between the two ends. The CDR3 region is CASSRTVTGELFF. CDR3 bases read: TGTGCCAGCAGCCGGACAGTAACCGGGGAG.

Details on this clone: The read finishes 3 residues shy of the CDR3 end, and the germline J gene is used to complete it. Other DNA sequences from this sample encode an identical CDR3 as well. The rearrangement joins TRBV29-1 to TRBJ2-5; TRBD1 matches 8 bases. J gave up 2 bases and V 6 bases, and 5 bases lay outside the gene matches. The CDR3 has 13 residues. The germline V gene has CDR1 SQVTM and CDR2 ANQGSEA. CDR3 amino acids: CSVGDRFQETQYF. Incomplete CDR3 DNA: TGCAGCGTCGGGGACAGGTTTCAAGAGACC. The full variable domain, with the rest looked up from reference TRBV29-1 and TRBJ2-5, is SAVISQKPSRDICQRGTSLTIQCQVDSQVTMMFWYRQQPGQSLTLIATANQGSEATYESGFVIDKFPISRPNLTFSTLTVSNMSPEDSSIYLCSVGDRFQETQYFGPGTRLLVL.

Concerning this clone: The read finishes 3 residues shy of the CDR3 end, and the germline J gene is used to complete it. The chain is built from TRBV7-2 and TRBJ2-5; the match to TRBD1 covers 9 bases. CDR3 size: 14 residues. V lost 4 bases and J lost 5; bases outside the gene matches: 5. Germline CDR1 is SGHTA and CDR2 is FQGNSA. The DNA read from the CDR3 is TGTGCCAGCAGCTCACAGGGGGCGGGGGAGACC. Its translation is CASSSQGAGET. The full CDR3 protein reads CASSSQGAGETQYF.

CDR3 DNA (partial): TGTGCCAGCAGCCCCCTAGCGCCCTCCTACAATGAG. Protein: CASSPLAPSYNE. The entire CDR3 protein is CASSPLAPSYNEQFF. This chain connects TRBV2 to TRBJ2-1; tentatively, D is TRBD2 (6 bases). The CDR3 end lies 3 residues beyond the end of the read and is filled in from the germline J gene. Germline V gene lookup returns CDR1 SNHLY and CDR2 FYNNEI. V lost 6 bases, J lost 0 bases, and 12 bases lay in between. This CDR3 is 15 amino acids long.